The T cell receptor beta chain described here comes from a study of T cell responses to AZD1222 COVID-19 vaccine. Generated by immunoSEQ multiplex PCR, the TCRdb table keeps only in-frame clones and is missing some. The data show about 110,000 clones, roughly 90% seen once. In germline, CDR1 is MNHEY, CDR2 SVGAGI. This CDR3 has 11 amino acids. The germline V and J ends were trimmed by 2 bases and 11 bases, with 9 bases remaining between them. Sample: peripheral blood, taken on day 0 of AZD1222 vaccination. The TCR was taken from an adult in good health. The V call is TRBV6-5, the J call TRBJ1-1; D gene ambiguous. This CDR3 is CASSYRGGAFF. Written as DNA, the CDR3 is TGTGCCAGCAGTTACCGCGGTGGGGCTTTCTTT.